This TCR beta chain is drawn from a study of tumor-infiltrating lymphocytes in primary liver carcinoma. Study observations and caveats: Among the pair types, tumor region pairs showed more overlap than tumor-adjacent and tumor-blood pairs.

Co-extracting RNA and DNA was done with about 20-34 mg of unsorted bulk tissue as input. This clonotype has ten or more counts. The antigen remains unidentified. In germline, CDR1 is SGHDN, CDR2 FVKESK. V gave up 3 bases and J gave up 5 bases; unmatched junction bases: 10. The CDR3 is 16 amino acids. The template, 500 ng total RNA, yielded TCR beta cDNA made with a constant-region primer. Researchers made the TCR beta libraries by running three nested multiplex PCR rounds with slightly modified ARM-PCR. Amplification in the first two PCR rounds was performed using TRBV1-TRBV30 forward primers and a C-beta reverse primer for roughly 9 cycles each. One entry per CDR3 protein results from TCRdb running MiXCR on the multiplex PCR reads. The data contain about 120,000 distinct CDR3 sequences, around 65% of them singletons.

The TCR was taken from a woman aged 55-70 years with primary liver carcinoma and hepatitis B virus infection. This rearrangement joins TRBV14 to TRBJ2-5; 9 bases agree with TRBD1. Sequencing input: tumor-adjacent normal liver tissue. CDR3 in amino acids: CASSQMKQGARETQYF. CDR3 coding DNA: TGTGCCAGCAGCCAGATGAAACAGGGGGCACGGGAGACCCAGTACTTC.